This T cell receptor beta chain comes out of a study of shared clonotypes between healthy human individuals. Germline V lookup: CDR1 SEHNR, CDR2 FQNEAQ (reference sequence). The J segment lost 2 bases and the V segment lost 4 bases, leaving 7 bases of the junction unmatched. The CDR3 totals 15 residues. Overall study results and limits: Expectations were that clonotype sharing among donors would be affected by sequencing depth.

On this clone: What it recognizes is unknown.

Across several immunoSEQ plates, the genomic DNA of each subset was split evenly. Unsorted PBMC contributed 250 to 350 ng DNA, about 30,000 T cell genomes, to each replicate PCR. Only in-frame clones appear in the TCRdb table, and some are missing; sequencing was by immunoSEQ multiplex PCR. The sample lists 400,000 to 500,000 clones, 70% to 85% occurring once. The sample was PBMCs. The sequence derives from a woman aged 40 to 49 in good health. Some clones in this sample may be carry-over from other donors' samples. The chain couples TRBV7-9 to TRBJ2-5, with 7 bases fitting TRBD2. The DNA of the CDR3 is TGTGCCAGCAGCTACTGGGGGGGTCCTCAAGAGACCCAGTACTTC. This translates into CASSYWGGPQETQYF.